The source of this T cell receptor (beta chain) is a study of cytotoxic CD8 clonotypes in ibrutinib-treated CLL. Study at large: Responses: approximately 24 partial, 2 complete; after median roughly 5.5 years, approximately 15 stayed remitted, 12 progressed.

The data were produced by immunoSEQ multiplex PCR, yet TCRdb's version contains in-frame clones alone and is incomplete. Among about 160,000 clones listed, roughly 86% were seen once. A remark on this clone: No antigen is known for it.

The CDR3 extends over 14 amino acids. Trimming removed 0 bases at V and 4 bases at J, with 10 bases between. Per the germline V gene, CDR1 is MNHEY and CDR2 is SVGAGI. For TCR beta libraries, approximately 2 micrograms of genomic DNA were obtained from cryopreserved PBMCs. Study-wide findings and caveats: Clonality increased with ibrutinib response but returned toward baseline at progression. Sampling times differed between sustained-remission and progressing patients.

The chain has TRBV6-5 and TRBJ2-7; no reliable D call. The sequenced sample was PBMCs, obtained after 12 months of ibrutinib treatment. The receptor was isolated from a human donor with chronic lymphocytic leukemia. This CDR3 reads CASSYSMKAYEQYF. The CDR3 DNA is TGTGCCAGCAGTTACTCGATGAAGGCTTACGAGCAGTACTTC.